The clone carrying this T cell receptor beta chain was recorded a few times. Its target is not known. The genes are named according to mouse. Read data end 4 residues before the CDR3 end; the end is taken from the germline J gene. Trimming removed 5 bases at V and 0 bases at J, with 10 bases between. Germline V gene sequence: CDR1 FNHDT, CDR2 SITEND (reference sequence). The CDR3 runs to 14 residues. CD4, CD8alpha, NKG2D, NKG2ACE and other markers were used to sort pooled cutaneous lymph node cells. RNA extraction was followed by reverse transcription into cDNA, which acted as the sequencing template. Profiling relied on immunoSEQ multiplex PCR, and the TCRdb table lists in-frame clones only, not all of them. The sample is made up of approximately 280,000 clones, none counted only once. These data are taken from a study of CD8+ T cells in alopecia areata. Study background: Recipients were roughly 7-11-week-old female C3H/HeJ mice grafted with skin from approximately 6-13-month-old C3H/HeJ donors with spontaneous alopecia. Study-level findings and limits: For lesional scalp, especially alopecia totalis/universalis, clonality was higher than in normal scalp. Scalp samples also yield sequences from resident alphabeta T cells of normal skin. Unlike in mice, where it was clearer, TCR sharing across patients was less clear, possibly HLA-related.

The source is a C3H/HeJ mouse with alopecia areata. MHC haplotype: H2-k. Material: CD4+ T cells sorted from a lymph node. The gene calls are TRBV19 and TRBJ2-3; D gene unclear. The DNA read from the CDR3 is TGTGCCAGCAGCCCGACAACTAGTGCAGAA. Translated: CASSPTTSAE. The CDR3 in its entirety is CASSPTTSAETLYF.